Below, 14 T cell receptor beta chains from the same sample are listed, as sequenced in a study of response to subunit inactivated influenza vaccine (dated by TCRdb to the late 2010s). The library relied on RT-PCR. Sequencing used an Illumina HiSeq 2500. TCRdb reworked the public reads: Q25 trimming with fastp, MiXCR clone assembly, productive beta chains retained. CDR3 protein duplicates are merged, each entry listing the most common genes and DNA. Across this sample there are approximately 700,000 distinct CDR3 sequences, with less than 20% seen only once. The top ten clones comprise 9.5% to 13% of the sample. The specimen was PBMCs from blood, collected 12 days after vaccination. The receptor set was obtained from a man aged 45-65 years who received an inactivated influenza vaccine. Donor details come from another sample of the same person, matched by shared clones.

J is TRBJ2-5 and V is TRBV15; weak D call: TRBD1 (6 bases). V lost 0 bases and J 5 bases, leaving 13 bases between the germline ends. Germline V gives CDR1 LNHNV, CDR2 YYDKDF (reference sequence). The CDR3 totals 15 residues. DNA of the CDR3: TGTGCCACCAGCAGAGATCTAGGGGGAAGGGAGACCCAGTACTTC. Translating gives CATSRDLGGRETQYF. The full variable domain, completed using reference TRBV15 and TRBJ2-5, is DAMVIQNPRYQVTQFGKPVTLSCSQTLNHNVMYWYQQKSSQAPKLLFHYYDKDFNNEADTPDNFQSRRPNTSFCFLDIRSPGLGDTAMYLCATSRDLGGRETQYFGPGTRLLVL.

The chain carries TRBV3-1 and TRBJ2-2; D is uncertain. The CDR3 covers 13 residues. V lost 0 bases and J 6 bases, leaving 5 bases between the germline ends. Germline-derived CDR1 and CDR2 are LGHDT and YNNKEL (reference sequence). Here the CDR3 DNA reads TGTGCCAGCAGCCAAGATCAACCCGGGGAGCTGTTTTTT. It is translated as CASSQDQPGELFF.

The table lists this clonotype with a few counts. The rearrangement joins TRBV12-3 or TRBV12-4 to TRBJ1-5; D is perhaps TRBD1 (6 bases). V shed 7 bases and J shed 5 bases, with 15 bases lying between them. This CDR3 comprises 14 residues. Written as DNA, the CDR3 is TGTGCCAGCACCTCGAAGGGGGAGGATCAGCCCCAGCATTTT. This encodes CASTSKGEDQPQHF.

The rearrangement links TRBV11-2 to TRBJ1-5; D gene ambiguous. Germline V lookup: CDR1 SGHAT, CDR2 FQNNGV. V was trimmed by 3 bases and J by 4 bases, leaving 13 bases between them. This CDR3 contains 15 residues. The CDR3 DNA reads TGTGCCAGCAGCTTCCAGGACGGCCGAAATCAGCCCCAGCATTTT. This sequence encodes CASSFQDGRNQPQHF.

V gene TRBV15 combines with J gene TRBJ1-4; D remains unclear. The CDR3 runs 14 residues. Looked up from germline, CDR1 is LNHNV and CDR2 is YYDKDF (reference sequence). Trimming cost V 0 bases and J 8 bases, with 10 bases left between them. CDR3 loop: CATSRDQAVEKLFF. The CDR3 nucleotides read TGTGCCACCAGCAGAGATCAGGCAGTGGAAAAACTGTTTTTT. Full variable domain (outside the CDR3, taken from reference TRBV15 and TRBJ1-4): DAMVIQNPRYQVTQFGKPVTLSCSQTLNHNVMYWYQQKSSQAPKLLFHYYDKDFNNEADTPDNFQSRRPNTSFCFLDIRSPGLGDTAMYLCATSRDQAVEKLFFGSGTQLSVL.

This clonotype was detected only a few times. V gene TRBV20-1 combines with J gene TRBJ1-6; D is possibly TRBD1 (6 bases). Per germline, CDR1 DFQATT and CDR2 SNEGSKA (reference sequence). V lost 1 base and J 14 bases, leaving 18 bases between the germline ends. The CDR3 contains 14 residues. CDR3 coding DNA: TGCAGTGCTAGAGGGAGGGGCGGACAGTGGACCCTCCACTTT. Residues: CSARGRGGQWTLHF.

Written as DNA, the CDR3 is TGTGCCAGCAGCCCCCCAGGGGACAGGAGCTCCTACGAGCAGTACTTC. Translated: CASSPPGDRSSYEQYF. This chain connects TRBV3-1 to TRBJ2-7, with 8 bases matching TRBD1. The CDR3 loop spans 16 amino acids. V lost 4 bases, J lost 0 bases, and 8 bases stayed unmatched. CDR1 and CDR2 from the germline V gene are LGHDT and YNNKEL (reference sequence).

This clonotype was found a few times. The chain uses TRBV20-1 and TRBJ2-2; perhaps D is TRBD1 or TRBD2 (6 bases each). This CDR3 has 14 amino acids. Between the trimmed V and J ends, which lost 6 bases and 5 bases, there was a span of 16 bases. Germline loops: CDR1 DFQATT, CDR2 SNEGSKA (reference sequence). CDR3: CSAPPGGRTGELFF. The DNA of the CDR3 is TGCAGTGCCCCCCCCGGGGGCCGGACCGGGGAGCTGTTTTTT.

The CDR3 sequence: CASSPGQENEKLFF. Written as DNA, the CDR3 is TGTGCCAGCAGCCCGGGACAGGAGAATGAAAAACTGTTTTTT. The chain uses TRBV7-9 and TRBJ1-4; TRBD1 matches 8 bases. The germline gives CDR1 SEHNR, CDR2 FQNEAQ (reference sequence). V shed 5 bases, J shed 5 bases, and the junction held 4 bases outside the gene matches. CDR3 length: 14 residues.

There are a few counts of this clonotype. The chain is built from TRBV14 and TRBJ2-1; TRBD2 matches at 8 bases. CDR1 SGHDN and CDR2 FVKESK come from the germline V gene. Trimming cost V 2 bases and J 4 bases; bases outside gene matches: 10. The CDR3 covers 17 residues. The CDR3 sequence: CASSQQRAGDGYNEQFF. For the CDR3, the DNA is TGTGCCAGCAGCCAACAACGAGCGGGAGACGGGTACAATGAGCAGTTCTTC.

The V and J genes are TRBV20-1 and TRBJ2-3; weak D call: TRBD2 (6 bases). Trimming stripped 4 bases from V and 1 base from J, with 9 bases between. The CDR3 is made up of 13 amino acids. CDR1 DFQATT and CDR2 SNEGSKA come from the germline V gene (reference sequence). CDR3 DNA: TGCAGTGCTACCACGGGGGGCACAGATACGCAGTATTTT. Translation: CSATTGGTDTQYF.

This clonotype was found a few times. This chain connects TRBV6-1 to TRBJ2-7, with 9 bases matching TRBD2. This CDR3 region has 16 residues. The V and J ends lost 6 bases and 3 bases, in that order; junction bases with no gene match: 12. CDR1 and CDR2 from the germline V gene are MNHNS and SASEGT. CDR3 amino acids: CASSPSGAGGRYEQYF. The CDR3 coding sequence is TGTGCCAGCAGCCCCTCTGGGGCGGGGGGGCGCTACGAGCAGTACTTC.

The J gene is TRBJ2-1, the V gene TRBV5-1; D possibly corresponds to TRBD2 (6 bases). The V end lost 0 bases, the J end lost 15 bases, and 19 bases lay between the germline ends. Germline CDR1 is SGHRS and CDR2 is YFSETQ. The CDR3 sequence is 14 residues long. CDR3 nucleotide sequence: TGCGCCAGCAGCTTGGGGGACTTTCAAGGGAAGGGGTTCTTC. As protein: CASSLGDFQGKGFF. The whole variable domain, remainder taken from reference TRBV5-1 and TRBJ2-1, is KAGVTQTPRYLIKTRGQQVTLSCSPISGHRSVSWYQQTPGQGLQFLFEYFSETQRNKGNFPGRFSGRQFSNSRSEMNVSTLELGDSALYLCASSLGDFQGKGFFGPGTRLTVL.

The genes are TRBV10-3 and TRBJ2-3; 7 nucleotides agree with TRBD2. Germline V gene data show CDR1 as ENHRY and CDR2 as SYGVKD. The CDR3 has 12 residues. Unmatched junction bases numbered 1, after V lost 5 bases and J lost 5 bases. CDR3 DNA sequence: TGTGCCATCAGTAGCGGGAAAGATACGCAGTATTTT. Its translation: CAISSGKDTQYF.